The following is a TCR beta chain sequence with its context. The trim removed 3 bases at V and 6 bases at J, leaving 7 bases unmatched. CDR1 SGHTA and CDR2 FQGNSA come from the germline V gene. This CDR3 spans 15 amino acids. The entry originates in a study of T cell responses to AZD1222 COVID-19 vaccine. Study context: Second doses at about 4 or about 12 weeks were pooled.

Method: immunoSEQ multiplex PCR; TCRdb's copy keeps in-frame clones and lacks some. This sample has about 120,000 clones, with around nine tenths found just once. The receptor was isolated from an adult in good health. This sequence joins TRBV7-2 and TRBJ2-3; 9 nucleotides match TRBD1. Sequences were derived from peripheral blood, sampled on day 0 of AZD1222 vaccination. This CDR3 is CASSFGRDRADTQYF. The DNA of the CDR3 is TGTGCCAGCAGCTTTGGGAGGGACAGGGCGGATACGCAGTATTTT. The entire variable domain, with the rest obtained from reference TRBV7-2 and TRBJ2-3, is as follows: GAGVSQSPSNKVTEKGKDVELRCDPISGHTALYWYRQSLGQGLEFLIYFQGNSAPDKSGLPSDRFSAERTGGSVSTLTIQRTQQEDSAVYLCASSFGRDRADTQYFGPGTRLTVL.